The text below deals with one TCR beta chain. The V gene end was trimmed by 6 bases and the J gene end by 8 bases; junction bases not matched to a gene: 9. CDR1 is MDHEN and CDR2 is SYDVKM in the germline V gene. This CDR3 contains 14 residues. In blood CD8+ and CD4+ T cells, TCR beta underwent sequencing. The patients serving as multiple sclerosis controls were treatment-naive. They had stable or active relapsing-remitting disease and fulfilled revised McDonald criteria. TEMRA cells were enriched by FACS, and CD4+ and CD8+ T cells were negatively isolated. This sample was included in a study of CD8 T cells in Susac syndrome. RNA was extracted with the RNeasy kit, and a quantity of roughly 0.5 to 1 ug was reverse transcribed using random hexamers. Across 54 Vbeta and 13 Jbeta, TCR beta CDR3 was amplified with immunoSEQ multiplex PCR. TCRdb redid the calling of the immunoSEQ multiplex PCR reads with MiXCR, one entry per CDR3 protein. The top ten hold 0.09% to 0.15% of the sample, which has 350,000 to 550,000 distinct CDR3 sequences, around 85% seen once.

The sample comprised CD8+ T cells from PBMCs. This TCR derives from a human donor with multiple sclerosis. The chain has TRBV28 and TRBJ1-4; 7 positions match TRBD1. CDR3 sequence reads: CASRDPGQREKLFF. In DNA form, the CDR3 reads TGTGCCAGCAGAGATCCGGGACAGAGGGAAAAACTGTTTTTT.